These 23 T cell receptor beta chains originate from one sample sequenced in a study of OX40 agonist ivuxolimab in advanced cancers. Repertoires were generated with immunoSEQ multiplex PCR, while TCRdb's copy carries only in-frame clones and drops some. The top ten clones hold less than 1% of a sample with over 95,000 clones, around 90% of them seen once. This sample comprised CD4+ or CD8+ T cells sorted from blood, obtained in a trial of the OX40 agonist ivuxolimab. These receptors were collected from an adult with an advanced solid tumor such as melanoma, head and neck, liver or kidney cancer.

The J gene is TRBJ1-3, the V gene TRBV5-4; D might be TRBD1 (5 bases). Deletions cut 0 bases from V and 0 bases from J, with 13 bases between. Germline V gives CDR1 SGHNT, CDR2 YYREEE (reference sequence). The CDR3 runs 17 residues. In nucleotides, the CDR3 is TGTGCCAGCAGCTTGGACGTGACAGCCAACTCTGGAAACACCATATATTTT. It codes for CASSLDVTANSGNTIYF.

Here the CDR3 reads CASSWSDRGRTGELFF. The CDR3 DNA reads TGTGCCAGCAGCTGGTCCGACAGGGGCCGAACCGGGGAGCTGTTTTTT. This sequence joins TRBV5-6 and TRBJ2-2, with TRBD1 identical over 8 bases. V lost 3 bases to trimming and J lost 5 bases; unmatched junction nucleotides: 9. Germline V gene sequence: CDR1 SGHDT, CDR2 YYEEEE. CDR3 length equals 16 residues.

The V and J genes are TRBV4-2 and TRBJ2-5; 10 nucleotides agree with TRBD2. The ends lost 0 bases at V and 3 bases at J; junction bases unmatched: 7. Germline V gene data show CDR1 as LGHNA and CDR2 as YNFKEQ. The CDR3 extends over 17 amino acids. CDR3: CASSQEWASGGEETQYF. The DNA of the CDR3 is TGTGCCAGCAGCCAAGAATGGGCTAGCGGGGGAGAAGAGACCCAGTACTTC.

The chain uses TRBV9 and TRBJ2-7; 7 bases map to TRBD2. Germline CDR1 is SGDLS and CDR2 is YYNGEE. The length of the CDR3 is 15 residues. Unmatched junction bases numbered 7, after V lost 2 bases and J lost 2 bases. The CDR3 sequence is CASSVGLVPAYEQYF. The CDR3 DNA sequence: TGTGCCAGCAGCGTCGGACTAGTTCCCGCCTACGAGCAGTACTTC.

In regard to this clone: The same CDR3 is also encoded by other DNA sequences in this sample. The gene calls are TRBV6-5 and TRBJ2-7; D might be TRBD2 (6 bases). The germline V and J ends were trimmed by 0 bases and 2 bases, with 11 bases remaining between them. The CDR3 runs to 15 residues. The germline gives CDR1 MNHEY, CDR2 SVGAGI. The CDR3 loop is CASSYSGRGTYEQYF. Written as DNA, the CDR3 is TGTGCCAGCAGTTACTCGGGGCGGGGAACCTACGAGCAGTACTTC.

The V call is TRBV7-9, the J call TRBJ1-4; D call uncertain. The V and J ends lost 3 bases and 5 bases respectively, with 10 bases between them. Per the germline V gene, CDR1 is SEHNR and CDR2 is FQNEAQ (reference sequence). This CDR3 has 14 amino acids. The CDR3 is CASSLEGRNEKLFF. The CDR3 region has the DNA TGTGCCAGCAGCTTGGAGGGCAGGAATGAAAAACTGTTTTTT. The variable domain in full, with the rest retrieved from reference TRBV7-9 and TRBJ1-4, is DTGVSQNPRHKITKRGQNVTFRCDPISEHNRLYWYRQTLGQGPEFLTYFQNEAQLEKSRLLSDRFSAERPKGSFSTLEIQRTEQGDSAMYLCASSLEGRNEKLFFGSGTQLSVL.

The rearrangement links TRBV5-1 to TRBJ2-3; tentative D call: TRBD2 (6 bases). The V gene's germline CDR1 is SGHRS and CDR2 YFSETQ. The CDR3 has 14 residues. V gave up 1 base and J gave up 5 bases, with 11 bases separating them. The CDR3 region is CASSLRGGQDTQYF. Here the CDR3 DNA reads TGCGCCAGCAGCTTGAGGGGAGGCCAAGATACGCAGTATTTT.

The chain joins TRBV7-2 to TRBJ2-2, with 12 bases matching TRBD2. This CDR3 is 17 amino acids long. V lost 0 bases to trimming and J lost 10 bases; unmatched junction nucleotides: 9. Germline lookup yields CDR1 SGHTA and CDR2 FQGNSA. The CDR3 sequence is CASSLALAGGRVEELFF. Written as DNA, the CDR3 is TGTGCCAGCAGCTTAGCTCTAGCGGGGGGGCGCGTCGAGGAGCTGTTTTTT. The variable domain in full, completed from reference TRBV7-2 and TRBJ2-2, reads GAGVSQSPSNKVTEKGKDVELRCDPISGHTALYWYRQSLGQGLEFLIYFQGNSAPDKSGLPSDRFSAERTGGSVSTLTIQRTQQEDSAVYLCASSLALAGGRVEELFFGEGSRLTVL.

The gene calls are TRBV10-3 and TRBJ2-2; possible D gene TRBD1, 6 bases. The germline V gene has CDR1 ENHRY and CDR2 SYGVKD. The germline V and J ends were trimmed by 4 bases and 6 bases, with 15 bases remaining between them. CDR3 length equals 15 residues. The CDR3 DNA is TGTGCCATCAGTGCAAGGGGTACAGGGTCCGGGGAGCTGTTTTTT. It yields the protein CAISARGTGSGELFF.

This clone was counted between two and nine times. The chain employs TRBV30 and TRBJ2-3; the D is unclear. CDR3 size: 12 residues. The V end lost 8 bases, the J end lost 2 bases, and 11 bases lay between the germline ends. Per the germline V gene, CDR1 is GTSNPN and CDR2 is SVGIG (reference sequence). CDR3 in amino acids: CALDSLTDTQYF. The CDR3 nucleotides are TGTGCCCTAGACTCGCTCACAGATACGCAGTATTTT.

The V call is TRBV11-2, the J call TRBJ2-1; perhaps TRBD1 as D (6 bases). This CDR3 is built from 12 residues. CDR1 is SGHAT, CDR2 FQNNGV, per germline. With 8 bases removed from V and 8 bases from J, the gap between germline ends came to 13 bases. CDR3 region: CASGTGWDEQFF. For the CDR3, the DNA is TGTGCCAGCGGTACAGGGTGGGATGAGCAGTTCTTC.

This chain joins TRBV30 and TRBJ1-1; 9 bases align to TRBD1. The CDR3 totals 12 residues. The junction had 1 base not matched to a gene; V was cut back by 4 bases and J by 4 bases. CDR1 GTSNPN and CDR2 SVGIG come from the germline V gene (reference sequence). The CDR3 loop is CAWNRGLTEAFF. The DNA of the CDR3 is TGTGCCTGGAACAGGGGGCTCACTGAAGCTTTCTTT.

The chain joins TRBV29-1 to TRBJ2-1; D perhaps matches TRBD2 (5 bases). Germline CDR1 and CDR2: SQVTM and ANQGSEA. V gave up 1 base and J gave up 6 bases, with 10 bases separating them. The CDR3 sequence is 13 residues long. CDR3 sequence: CSVEGLGSNEQFF. As DNA, the CDR3 is TGCAGCGTTGAAGGGTTAGGGAGCAATGAGCAGTTCTTC.

In this sample, this clone turned up once. The CDR3 sequence: CASIPGGGGETQYF. The CDR3 nucleotides read TGTGCCAGCATTCCAGGAGGGGGAGGAGAGACCCAGTACTTC. This sequence joins TRBV28 and TRBJ2-5; D is tentatively TRBD1 or TRBD2 (6 bases each). CDR1 and CDR2 (germline): MDHEN, SYDVKM. The V gene lost 7 bases and the J gene lost 4 bases, with 16 bases spanning the gap. The CDR3 covers 14 residues.

This clone was found once. This chain joins TRBV7-9 and TRBJ2-1, with D uncertain. This CDR3 contains 14 residues. From germline, CDR1 is SEHNR and CDR2 FQNEAQ (reference sequence). The V end lost 4 bases, the J end lost 8 bases, and 15 bases lay between the germline ends. CDR3 protein: CASSSRGDMDEQFF. DNA for the CDR3: TGTGCCAGCAGCTCGAGAGGCGACATGGATGAGCAGTTCTTC.

The CDR3 reads CASSLRRQGSGNTIYF. Written as DNA, the CDR3 is TGTGCCAGCAGCTTGAGGAGACAGGGGTCTGGAAACACCATATATTTT. V and J are TRBV5-8 and TRBJ1-3; 8 bases line up with TRBD1. CDR3 length equals 16 residues. The junction had 4 bases not matched to a gene; V was cut back by 1 base and J by 1 base. Germline values: CDR1 SGHTS, CDR2 YDEGEE.

The chain joins TRBV28 to TRBJ2-1; 9 nucleotides line up with TRBD2. The length of the CDR3 is 15 residues. Germline lookup yields CDR1 MDHEN and CDR2 SYDVKM. Germline trimming cut 4 bases from V and 7 bases from J; bases unmatched to any gene: 8. The CDR3: CASSSPGLALNEQFF. CDR3 in DNA: TGTGCCAGCAGTTCGCCGGGACTAGCCCTTAATGAGCAGTTCTTC.

J is TRBJ2-3 and V is TRBV5-1; weak D call: TRBD2 (5 bases). Germline assignment: CDR1 SGHRS and CDR2 YFSETQ. Trimming pared 7 bases from V and 0 bases from J, leaving 12 bases between. CDR3 length equals 14 residues. The CDR3 region is CASVRDTSTDTQYF. DNA of the CDR3: TGCGCCAGCGTGAGGGATACTAGCACAGATACGCAGTATTTT.

The V and J genes are TRBV19 and TRBJ2-6, with D possibly TRBD2 on 5 matching bases. Germline V lookup: CDR1 LNHDA, CDR2 SQIVND (reference sequence). Trimming pared 7 bases from V and 0 bases from J, leaving 10 bases between. This CDR3 comprises 15 residues. CDR3 loop: CASTIGSSGANVLTF. The CDR3 coding sequence is TGTGCCAGTACCATTGGGAGCTCTGGGGCCAACGTCCTGACTTTC.

J is TRBJ2-3 and V is TRBV19; 8 bases match TRBD2. The CDR3 extends over 15 amino acids. Germline V gene lookup returns CDR1 LNHDA and CDR2 SQIVND (reference sequence). Trimming took 5 bases from V and 7 from J; bases not matched to a gene: 11. CDR3 protein: CASSEGGGRVNTQYF. The CDR3 DNA follows: TGTGCCAGTAGTGAGGGCGGGGGGCGCGTGAATACGCAGTATTTT.

This rearrangement joins TRBV19 to TRBJ1-2, with a possible D match to TRBD1 (5 bases). CDR3 length: 16 amino acids. The germline V gene has CDR1 LNHDA and CDR2 SQIVND (reference sequence). V dropped 5 bases and J dropped 2 bases, with 18 bases sitting between them. The CDR3: CASSSLDIGGNYGYTF. The CDR3 coding sequence is TGTGCCAGTAGTTCCCTAGATATTGGGGGGAACTATGGCTACACCTTC. Supplemented by reference TRBV19 and TRBJ1-2, the full variable domain reads DGGITQSPKYLFRKEGQNVTLSCEQNLNHDAMYWYRQDPGQGLRLIYYSQIVNDFQKGDIAEGYSVSREKKESFPLTVTSAQKNPTAFYLCASSSLDIGGNYGYTFGSGTRLTVV.

The genes are TRBV7-2 and TRBJ1-4, with 9 nucleotides matching TRBD1. V lost 4 bases and J lost 7; bases outside the gene matches: 4. The length of the CDR3 is 14 residues. Per the germline V gene, CDR1 is SGHTA and CDR2 is FQGNSA. CDR3 sequence: CASSSRQGGEKLFF. Here the CDR3 DNA reads TGTGCCAGCAGCTCCAGACAGGGGGGTGAAAAACTGTTTTTT.

The chain combines TRBV11-2 with TRBJ2-7, with 7 bases fitting TRBD2. V gave up 0 bases and J gave up 0 bases; unmatched junction bases: 11. Germline CDR1 reads SGHAT; CDR2 reads FQNNGV. The CDR3 extends over 18 amino acids. CDR3 sequence: CASSLDQSGTFSSYEQYF. In DNA form, the CDR3 reads TGTGCCAGCAGCTTAGATCAGAGCGGGACTTTCAGCTCCTACGAGCAGTACTTC.